Below, 9 T cell receptor beta chains from the same sample are listed, as sequenced in a study of CD8 T cells in Susac syndrome. RNA amounts of about 0.5 to 1 ug underwent reverse transcription with random hexamers. MiXCR, run by TCRdb on the immunoSEQ multiplex PCR reads, gives a single entry per CDR3 protein. The data show about 150,000 distinct CDR3 sequences, 95% seen once. The specimen was CD8+ T cells from PBMCs. Source of these receptors: a human donor with multiple sclerosis.

The chain combines TRBV30 with TRBJ1-1; 7 bases line up with TRBD1. The germline V gene has CDR1 GTSNPN and CDR2 SVGIG (reference sequence). V trimming: 2 bases; J trimming: 8 bases; junction bases outside the gene matches: 11. The CDR3 runs 14 residues. This CDR3 reads CAWSYTTGTTEAFF. The CDR3 nucleotides are TGTGCCTGGAGTTACACGACAGGGACAACGGAAGCTTTCTTT.

The chain uses TRBV7-3 and TRBJ2-5; D unresolved. V lost 0 bases and J 0 bases, leaving 5 bases between the germline ends. The CDR3 length is 14 residues. Germline V CDR1 and CDR2: SGHTA, FQGTGA. The CDR3 nucleotides read TGTGCCAGCAGCTTAACAGGGAACCAAGAGACCCAGTACTTC. This translates into CASSLTGNQETQYF.

The chain couples TRBV12-3 or TRBV12-4 to TRBJ2-5; TRBD1 is a possible D gene (6 bases). With 6 bases removed from V and 1 base from J, the gap between germline ends came to 15 bases. The CDR3 covers 15 residues. The CDR3 loop reads CASSPTRTAQETQYF. The CDR3 DNA is TGTGCCAGCAGCCCAACTCGGACAGCCCAAGAGACCCAGTACTTC.

The rearrangement links TRBV6-1 to TRBJ1-5; 9 bases map to TRBD1. J lost 0 bases, V lost 2 bases, and 11 bases had no gene match. This CDR3 comprises 19 residues. CDR1 MNHNS and CDR2 SASEGT come from the germline V gene. The CDR3 DNA sequence: TGTGCCAGCAGTGAAATCGTGGGGACAGGGTACGGTAGCAATCAGCCCCAGCATTTT. As protein: CASSEIVGTGYGSNQPQHF.

The chain employs TRBV6-1 and TRBJ2-7; D not certain. The CDR3 extends over 11 amino acids. V lost 10 bases to trimming and J lost 3 bases, with 10 bases between them. Germline lookup yields CDR1 MNHNS and CDR2 SASEGT. The CDR3 loop reads CANSDGYEQYF. For the CDR3, the DNA is TGTGCCAATTCGGACGGCTACGAGCAGTACTTC.

The rearrangement uses TRBV30 and TRBJ2-2, with 9 bases aligning to TRBD1. The CDR3 is 15 amino acids. The germline CDR1 and CDR2 sequences are GTSNPN and SVGIG (reference sequence). Unmatched junction bases numbered 11, after V lost 4 bases and J lost 8 bases. The CDR3 DNA sequence: TGTGCCTGGAATACGGGGACAGGGATTGCGGGGGAGCTGTTTTTT. Protein: CAWNTGTGIAGELFF.

In its sample, this clonotype was seen once. V is TRBV12-3 or TRBV12-4 and J is TRBJ2-5; D possibly corresponds to TRBD2 (6 bases). Trimming took off 6 bases at V and 2 bases at J, with 13 bases between the two ends. The CDR3 loop spans 14 amino acids. CDR3 residues: CASSISREQETQYF. The DNA of the CDR3 is TGTGCCAGCAGCATCAGCCGGGAGCAAGAGACCCAGTACTTC.

The chain carries TRBV27 and TRBJ2-7; 8 positions agree with TRBD1. J gave up 3 bases and V 3 bases, and 4 bases lay outside the gene matches. The CDR3 is made up of 14 amino acids. Germline loops: CDR1 MNHEY, CDR2 SMNVEV (reference sequence). The CDR3 DNA reads as TGTGCCAGCAGTTTGGGACAGGATCTCTACGAGCAGTACTTC. Its translation: CASSLGQDLYEQYF.

The CDR3 DNA sequence: TGTGCCAGCAGCTTAGATTGGGGCAGGGGGTACGAGCAGTACTTC. This sequence encodes CASSLDWGRGYEQYF. The chain links TRBV11-2 to TRBJ2-7; 7 nucleotides agree with TRBD1. Germline CDR1 SGHAT, CDR2 FQNNGV. Trimming cost V 0 bases and J 4 bases; bases outside gene matches: 6. This CDR3 contains 15 residues.